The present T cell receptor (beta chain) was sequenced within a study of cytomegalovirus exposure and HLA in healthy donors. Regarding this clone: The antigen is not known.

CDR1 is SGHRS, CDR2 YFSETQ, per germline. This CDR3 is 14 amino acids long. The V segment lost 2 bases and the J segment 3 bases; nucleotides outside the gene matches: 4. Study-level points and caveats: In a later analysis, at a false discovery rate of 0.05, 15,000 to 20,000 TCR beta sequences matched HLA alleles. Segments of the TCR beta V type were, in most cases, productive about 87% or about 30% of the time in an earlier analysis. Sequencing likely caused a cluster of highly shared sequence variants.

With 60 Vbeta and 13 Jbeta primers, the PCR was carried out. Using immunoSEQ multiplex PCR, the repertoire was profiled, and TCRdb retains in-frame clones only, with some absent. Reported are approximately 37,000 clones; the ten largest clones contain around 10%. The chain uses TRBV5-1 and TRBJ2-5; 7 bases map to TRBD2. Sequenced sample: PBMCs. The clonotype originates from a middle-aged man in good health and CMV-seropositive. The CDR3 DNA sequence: TGCGCCAGCAGCTTTGGGGGGGTAGAAGAGACCCAGTACTTC. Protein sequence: CASSFGGVEETQYF. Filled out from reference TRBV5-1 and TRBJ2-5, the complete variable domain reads KAGVTQTPRYLIKTRGQQVTLSCSPISGHRSVSWYQQTPGQGLQFLFEYFSETQRNKGNFPGRFSGRQFSNSRSEMNVSTLELGDSALYLCASSFGGVEETQYFGPGTRLLVL.